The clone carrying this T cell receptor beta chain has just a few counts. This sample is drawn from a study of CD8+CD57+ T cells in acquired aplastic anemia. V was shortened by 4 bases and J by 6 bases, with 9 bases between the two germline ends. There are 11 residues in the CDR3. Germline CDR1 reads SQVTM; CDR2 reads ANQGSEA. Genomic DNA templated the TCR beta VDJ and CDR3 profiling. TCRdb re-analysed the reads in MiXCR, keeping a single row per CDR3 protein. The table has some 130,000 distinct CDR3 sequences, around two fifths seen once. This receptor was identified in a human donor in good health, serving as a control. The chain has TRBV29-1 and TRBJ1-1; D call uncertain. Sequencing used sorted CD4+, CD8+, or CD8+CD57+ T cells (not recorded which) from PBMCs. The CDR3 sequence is CSVVSISEAFF. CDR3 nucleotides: TGCAGCGTTGTTAGCATCTCTGAAGCTTTCTTT.